The 6 T cell receptor beta chains presented below share a single source sample, sequenced in a study of Graves' ophthalmopathy and Graves' hyperthyroidism. As the template, RNA transcripts were used to amplify TCR beta CDR3 regions. Investigators did first-round RT-PCR with HTBI primers, then second-round multiplex PCR. TCRdb called the multiplex PCR reads again in MiXCR, with one record for every CDR3 protein. The sample lists over 500,000 distinct CDR3 sequences, approximately 21% occurring once. Sample: peripheral blood. The receptor source for this set is a woman aged 18-29 years with stable Graves' hyperthyroidism. Some clones in this sample may be carry-over from other donors' samples.

This clonotype was detected ten times or more. This chain joins TRBV5-5 and TRBJ1-6; 7 bases map to TRBD1. The V and J ends lost 3 bases and 8 bases, in that order; junction bases with no gene match: 8. In germline, CDR1 is SGHKS, CDR2 YYEKEE (reference sequence). The CDR3 has 15 amino acids. The CDR3, as DNA: TGTGCCAGCAGCTCATACAGGGGATTCGATTCACCCCTCCACTTT. Protein: CASSSYRGFDSPLHF.

The chain links TRBV24-1 to TRBJ2-6; 9 bases are a match to TRBD1. The length of the CDR3 is 16 residues. Trimming cost V 7 bases and J 2 bases; bases outside gene matches: 5. Germline V gene sequence: CDR1 KGHDR, CDR2 SFDVKD. The CDR3 DNA sequence: TGTGCCACCAGGGCTAACAGGGGGCCTGGGGCCAACGTCCTGACTTTC. It encodes CATRANRGPGANVLTF.

This clonotype was recorded many times. The chain recombines TRBV6-1 with TRBJ2-7; TRBD1 agrees at 8 bases. The V gene end was trimmed by 0 bases and the J gene end by 4 bases; junction bases not matched to a gene: 5. Germline V gene lookup returns CDR1 MNHNS and CDR2 SASEGT. The CDR3 length is 15 residues. CDR3 nucleotides: TGTGCCAGCAGTGAAGCTGGTACAGGGGGATACGAGCAGTACTTC. Protein sequence: CASSEAGTGGYEQYF.

The V and J genes are TRBV3-1 and TRBJ1-6; D gene ambiguous. CDR1 and CDR2 (germline): LGHDT, YNNKEL (reference sequence). This CDR3 has 15 amino acids. The ends were cut back, 0 bases at V and 6 bases at J, with 9 bases in the middle. The CDR3 nucleotides are TGTGCCAGCAGCCAAGAAGTGCAACTTAATTCACCCCTCCACTTT. Residues: CASSQEVQLNSPLHF.

This chain links TRBV20-1 with TRBJ2-7, with TRBD1 matching over 8 bases. The length of the CDR3 is 15 residues. Unmatched junction bases numbered 8, after V lost 0 bases and J lost 4 bases. Germline V CDR1 and CDR2: DFQATT, SNEGSKA (reference sequence). The CDR3 reads CSAREFRGRSYEQYF. The CDR3 bases are TGCAGTGCTAGAGAGTTCAGGGGGCGCTCATACGAGCAGTACTTC.

V usage is TRBV20-1 and J usage is TRBJ2-5, with 15 bases matching TRBD2. The CDR3 sequence is 15 residues long. Germline V gene lookup returns CDR1 DFQATT and CDR2 SNEGSKA (reference sequence). Trimming took 5 bases from V and 6 from J; bases not matched to a gene: 7. The CDR3 nucleotides are TGCAGTGCTTCGGGACTAGCGGGGGGTACGAAGACCCAGTACTTC. This gives the protein CSASGLAGGTKTQYF.